These T cell receptor beta chains were read from a single sample in a study of blood T cell repertoires in COVID-19. The table came from immunoSEQ multiplex PCR; TCRdb's copy has only in-frame clones and leaves some out. This sample has over 85,000 clones; around nine tenths occur once, and the top ten carry roughly 8.7%. Source material: peripheral blood. Receptors originate from an older woman with acute or convalescent COVID-19. Both conserved end residues are part of each CDR3. A D gene is named only where the DNA matches it firmly. Not all rows give a size; the values are once, few, many and, for expanded clones, a class.

J: TRBJ2-2; V: TRBV5-1; size: -; D: -; CDR3: CASSYSNPTGELFF
J: TRBJ1-1; V: TRBV5-6; size: -; D: TRBD1; CDR3: CASSQTGQIENEAFF
J: TRBJ1-4; V: TRBV28; size: -; D: -; CDR3: CASSSPGQFEKLFF
J: TRBJ1-4; V: TRBV5-6; size: -; D: -; CDR3: CASSLAGKNEKLFF
J: TRBJ1-4; V: TRBV29-1; size: -; D: -; CDR3: CSVASHRNEKLFF
J: TRBJ1-4; V: TRBV5-1; size: -; D: -; CDR3: CASSFGGLEEKLFF
J: TRBJ2-7; V: TRBV7-6; size: -; D: -; CDR3: CASSLEGADTYEQYF
J: TRBJ2-1; V: TRBV5-1; size: -; D: TRBD2; CDR3: CASSSTSGPYNEQFF
J: TRBJ2-1; V: TRBV28; size: -; D: TRBD1; CDR3: CASSNTRQGGNEQFF
J: TRBJ1-5; V: TRBV6-5; size: -; D: TRBD1; CDR3: CATYGQAGQPQHF
J: TRBJ1-3; V: TRBV28; size: -; D: TRBD1; CDR3: CASSLGQGFGNTIYF
J: TRBJ1-4; V: TRBV9; size: once; D: -; CDR3: CASSENGGSFNEKLFF
J: TRBJ2-2; V: TRBV19; size: -; D: -; CDR3: CASNSHLQGNTGELFF
J: TRBJ1-3; V: TRBV2; size: -; D: -; CDR3: CASSGDRNSGNTIYF
J: TRBJ2-2; V: TRBV5-1; size: -; D: -; CDR3: CASSLATGQNTGELFF
J: TRBJ1-1; V: TRBV29-1; size: -; D: -; CDR3: CSVGGGTEAFF
J: TRBJ2-7; V: TRBV6-1; size: -; D: TRBD2; CDR3: CASSEWEGYEQYF
J: TRBJ2-7; V: TRBV2; size: few; D: TRBD2; CDR3: CASSELLASTYEQYF
J: TRBJ1-6; V: TRBV14; size: -; D: -; CDR3: CASSQAGYNSPLHF
J: TRBJ1-2; V: TRBV27; size: once; D: TRBD1; CDR3: CASSSGDRAVGGYTF
J: TRBJ2-1; V: TRBV7-8; size: -; D: -; CDR3: CASSPTAFAEQFF
J: TRBJ1-1; V: TRBV5-1; size: -; D: TRBD1; CDR3: CASSKDRDTEAFF
J: TRBJ2-2; V: TRBV19; size: -; D: TRBD2; CDR3: CASSTSLLAGVSGELFF
J: TRBJ2-7; V: TRBV12-3/TRBV12-4; size: -; D: -; CDR3: CASSSSGEQYF
J: TRBJ2-4; V: TRBV19; size: -; D: TRBD2; CDR3: CASSPNGGGKNIQYF
J: TRBJ1-2; V: TRBV27; size: -; D: TRBD1; CDR3: CASSLDRGLVDYTF
J: TRBJ2-7; V: TRBV11-3; size: -; D: TRBD1; CDR3: CASKGQGDYEQYF
J: TRBJ1-5; V: TRBV11-1; size: -; D: -; CDR3: CASSRDFNQPQHF
J: TRBJ2-7; V: TRBV19; size: -; D: TRBD1; CDR3: CASSRDRGYEQYF
J: TRBJ2-3; V: TRBV7-6; size: -; D: TRBD2; CDR3: CASSFQGLRGDTQYF
J: TRBJ1-6; V: TRBV28; size: -; D: TRBD1; CDR3: CASSPTRTGKNSPLHF
J: TRBJ2-5; V: TRBV5-1; size: -; D: TRBD1; CDR3: CASSLGDRGSETQYF
J: TRBJ2-7; V: TRBV15; size: -; D: TRBD2; CDR3: CATSSTTSGSHSSYEQYF
J: TRBJ1-5; V: TRBV2; size: few; D: -; CDR3: CASMASNQPQHF
J: TRBJ1-2; V: TRBV4-1; size: -; D: -; CDR3: CASSQDGSQGRNYGYTF
J: TRBJ1-4; V: TRBV27; size: -; D: -; CDR3: CASSLIGGEKLFF
J: TRBJ2-1; V: TRBV7-3; size: -; D: -; CDR3: CASSRTVGDEQFF
J: TRBJ2-5; V: TRBV19; size: -; D: -; CDR3: CASSIEGGWETQYF
J: TRBJ1-5; V: TRBV3-1/TRBV3-2; size: -; D: -; CDR3: CASAVVRSNQPQHF
J: TRBJ1-1; V: TRBV7-6; size: -; D: -; CDR3: CASSLAYMNTEAFF
J: TRBJ1-1; V: TRBV19; size: once; D: -; CDR3: CASSIGRLVLGAMNTEAFF
J: TRBJ1-2; V: TRBV27; size: -; D: -; CDR3: CASSPGSSYGYTF
J: TRBJ2-2; V: TRBV28; size: -; D: TRBD1; CDR3: CASTKDRKNTGELFF
J: TRBJ1-5; V: TRBV19; size: -; D: -; CDR3: CASSIIKQGGQPQHF
J: TRBJ2-3; V: TRBV4-1; size: -; D: TRBD2; CDR3: CASTKLAGGHLGQYF
J: TRBJ2-6; V: TRBV7-3; size: -; D: -; CDR3: CASSFRAGANVLTF
J: TRBJ1-2; V: TRBV4-1; size: -; D: TRBD1; CDR3: CASSQERTGVYGYTF
J: TRBJ2-1; V: TRBV30; size: -; D: TRBD2; CDR3: CAWSRTSGGNNEQFF
J: TRBJ1-6; V: TRBV12-2; size: -; D: -; CDR3: CASRWTGTAHNSPLHF
J: TRBJ2-5; V: TRBV5-1; size: -; D: TRBD1; CDR3: CASSLAFGTGQETQYF
J: TRBJ1-1; V: TRBV5-4; size: -; D: -; CDR3: CASSLGLNTEAFF
J: TRBJ2-7; V: TRBV2; size: -; D: -; CDR3: CASTLWGQSDYEQYF
J: TRBJ2-7; V: TRBV6-5; size: -; D: TRBD2; CDR3: CASSRAGNEQYF
J: TRBJ2-1; V: TRBV11-3; size: -; D: TRBD2; CDR3: CASSPGTSGYNEQFF